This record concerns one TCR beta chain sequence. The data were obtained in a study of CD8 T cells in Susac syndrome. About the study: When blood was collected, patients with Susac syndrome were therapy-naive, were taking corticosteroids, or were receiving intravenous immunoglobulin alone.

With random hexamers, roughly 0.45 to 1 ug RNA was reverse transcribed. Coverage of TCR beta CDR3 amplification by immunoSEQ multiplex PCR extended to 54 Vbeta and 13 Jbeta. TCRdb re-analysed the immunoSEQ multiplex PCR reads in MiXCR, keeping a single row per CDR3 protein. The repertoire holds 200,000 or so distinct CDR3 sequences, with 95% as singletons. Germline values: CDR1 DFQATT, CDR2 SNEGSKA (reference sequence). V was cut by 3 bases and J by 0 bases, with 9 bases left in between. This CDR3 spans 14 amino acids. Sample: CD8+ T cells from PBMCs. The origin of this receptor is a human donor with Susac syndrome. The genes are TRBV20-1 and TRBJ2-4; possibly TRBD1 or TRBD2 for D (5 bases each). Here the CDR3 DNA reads TGCAGTGCTAGTACGGGGCCAGCCAAAAACATTCAGTACTTC. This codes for CSASTGPAKNIQYF.